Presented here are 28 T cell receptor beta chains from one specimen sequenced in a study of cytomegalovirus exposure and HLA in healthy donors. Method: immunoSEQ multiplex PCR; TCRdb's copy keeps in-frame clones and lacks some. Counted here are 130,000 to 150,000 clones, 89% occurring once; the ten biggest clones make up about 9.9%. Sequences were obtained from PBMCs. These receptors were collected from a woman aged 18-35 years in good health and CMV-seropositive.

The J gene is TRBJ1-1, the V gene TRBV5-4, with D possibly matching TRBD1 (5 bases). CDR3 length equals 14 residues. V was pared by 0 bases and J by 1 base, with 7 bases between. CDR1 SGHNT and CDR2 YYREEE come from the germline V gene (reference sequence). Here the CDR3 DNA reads TGTGCCAGCAGCTTGGCGGGGGGGAACACTGAAGCTTTCTTT. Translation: CASSLAGGNTEAFF.

CDR3 nucleotides: TGCGCCAGCAGCCAAGGTCGCCTAGCGGTCGCCTGGGGGGAGCTGTTTTTT. Its protein product is CASSQGRLAVAWGELFF. The chain is built from TRBV4-1 and TRBJ2-2, with 7 bases fitting TRBD2. With V trimmed by 1 base and J by 8 bases, 13 bases remained unmatched. The CDR3 is made up of 17 amino acids. From germline, CDR1 is MGHRA and CDR2 YSYEKL.

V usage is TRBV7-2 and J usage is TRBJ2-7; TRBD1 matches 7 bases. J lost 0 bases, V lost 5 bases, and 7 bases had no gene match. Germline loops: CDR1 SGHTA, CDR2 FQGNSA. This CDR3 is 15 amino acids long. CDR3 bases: TGTGCCAGCAGCCCAGACAGGGCACGCTCCTACGAGCAGTACTTC. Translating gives CASSPDRARSYEQYF.

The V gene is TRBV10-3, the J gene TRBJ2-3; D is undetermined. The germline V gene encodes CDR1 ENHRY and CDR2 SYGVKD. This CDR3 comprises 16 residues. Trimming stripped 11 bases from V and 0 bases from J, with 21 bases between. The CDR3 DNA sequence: TGTGCCTCACTACCCTCGGCAGTTCTTAGCACAGATACGCAGTATTTT. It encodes CASLPSAVLSTDTQYF.

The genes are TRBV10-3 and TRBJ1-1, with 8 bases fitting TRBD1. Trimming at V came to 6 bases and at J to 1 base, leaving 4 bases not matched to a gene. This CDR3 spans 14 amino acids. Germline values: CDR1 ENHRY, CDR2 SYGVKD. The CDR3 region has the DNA TGTGCCATCAGAGACAGGGGATCGAACACTGAAGCTTTCTTT. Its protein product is CAIRDRGSNTEAFF.

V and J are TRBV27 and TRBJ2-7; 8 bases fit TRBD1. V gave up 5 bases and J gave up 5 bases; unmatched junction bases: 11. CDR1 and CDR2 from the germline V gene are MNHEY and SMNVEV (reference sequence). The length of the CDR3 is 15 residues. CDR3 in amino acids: CASSIQRQGRNEQYF. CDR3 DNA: TGTGCCAGCAGTATACAACGACAGGGGCGCAACGAGCAGTACTTC.

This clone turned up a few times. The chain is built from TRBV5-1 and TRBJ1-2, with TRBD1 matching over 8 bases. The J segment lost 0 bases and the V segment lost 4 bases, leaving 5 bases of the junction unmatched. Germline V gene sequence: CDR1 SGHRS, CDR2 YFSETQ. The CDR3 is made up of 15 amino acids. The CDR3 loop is CASSQTGDPNYGYTF. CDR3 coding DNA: TGCGCCAGCAGCCAGACAGGGGACCCTAACTATGGCTACACCTTC.

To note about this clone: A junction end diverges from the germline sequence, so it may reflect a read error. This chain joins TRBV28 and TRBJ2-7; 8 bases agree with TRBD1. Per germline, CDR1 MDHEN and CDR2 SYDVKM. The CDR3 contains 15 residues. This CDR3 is CASSLGRAGGSAMTF. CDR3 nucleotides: TGTGCCAGCAGTTTAGGGCGGGCAGGGGGCTCAGCCATGACCTTC.

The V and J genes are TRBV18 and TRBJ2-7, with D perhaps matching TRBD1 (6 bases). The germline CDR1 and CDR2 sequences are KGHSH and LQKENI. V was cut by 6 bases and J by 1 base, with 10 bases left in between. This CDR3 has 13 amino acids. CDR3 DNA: TGTGCCAGCTCCCCCACAGGGTCCTACGAGCAGTACTTC. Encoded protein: CASSPTGSYEQYF. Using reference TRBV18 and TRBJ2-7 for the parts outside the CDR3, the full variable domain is NAGVMQNPRHLVRRRGQEARLRCSPMKGHSHVYWYRQLPEEGLKFMVYLQKENIIDESGMPKERFSAEFPKEGPSILRIQQVVRGDSAAYFCASSPTGSYEQYFGPGTRLTVT.

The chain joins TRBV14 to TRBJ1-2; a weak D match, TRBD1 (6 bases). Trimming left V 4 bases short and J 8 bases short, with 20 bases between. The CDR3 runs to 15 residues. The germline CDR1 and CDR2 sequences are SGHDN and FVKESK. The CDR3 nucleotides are TGTGCCAGCAGCCGAGCCGGGACAAAAGGGAACGGCTACACCTTC. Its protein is CASSRAGTKGNGYTF.

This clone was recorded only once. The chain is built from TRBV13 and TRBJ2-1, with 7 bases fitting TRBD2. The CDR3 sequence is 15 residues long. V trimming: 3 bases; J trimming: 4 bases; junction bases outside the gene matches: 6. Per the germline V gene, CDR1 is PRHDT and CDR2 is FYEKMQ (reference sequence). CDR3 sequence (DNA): TGTGCCAGCAGCTTTCCCAGCGGGGCATACAATGAGCAGTTCTTC. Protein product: CASSFPSGAYNEQFF.

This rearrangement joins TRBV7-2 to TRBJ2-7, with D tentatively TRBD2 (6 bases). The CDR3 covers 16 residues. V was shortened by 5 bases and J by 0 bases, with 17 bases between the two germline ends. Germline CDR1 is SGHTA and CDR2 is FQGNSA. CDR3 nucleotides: TGTGCCAGCAGCAAAGGAGGGCAGTCGAGCTCCTACGAGCAGTACTTC. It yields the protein CASSKGGQSSSYEQYF.

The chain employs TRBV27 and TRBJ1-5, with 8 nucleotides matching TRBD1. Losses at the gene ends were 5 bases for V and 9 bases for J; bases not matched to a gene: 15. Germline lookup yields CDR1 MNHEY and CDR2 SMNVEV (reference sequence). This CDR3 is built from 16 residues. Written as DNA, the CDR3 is TGTGCCAGCAGTCCACTGGGCAGGGGGCCGGGGTGGCCCCAGCATTTT. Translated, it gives CASSPLGRGPGWPQHF.

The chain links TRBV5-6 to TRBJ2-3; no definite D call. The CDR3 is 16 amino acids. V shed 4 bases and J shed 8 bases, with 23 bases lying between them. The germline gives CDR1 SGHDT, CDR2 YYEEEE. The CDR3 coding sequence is TGTGCCAGCAGCGCGCCACTAACGGCCCCTACTGTTACGCAGTATTTT. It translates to CASSAPLTAPTVTQYF.

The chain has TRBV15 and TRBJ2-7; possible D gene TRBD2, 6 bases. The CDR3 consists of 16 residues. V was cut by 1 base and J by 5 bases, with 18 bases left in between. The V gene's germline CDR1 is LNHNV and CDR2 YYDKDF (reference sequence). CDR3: CATSRGFAGFSDEQYF. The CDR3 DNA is TGTGCCACCAGCAGAGGTTTTGCGGGGTTCTCTGACGAGCAGTACTTC.

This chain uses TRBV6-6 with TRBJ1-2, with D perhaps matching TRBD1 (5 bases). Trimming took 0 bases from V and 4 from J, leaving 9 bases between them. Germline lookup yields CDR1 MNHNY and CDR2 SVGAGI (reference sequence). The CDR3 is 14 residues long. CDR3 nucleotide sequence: TGTGCCAGCAGTTACTCAGGGGATTTCTATGGCTACACCTTC. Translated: CASSYSGDFYGYTF.

The CDR3 loop reads CASGSSLAAEGETQYF. As DNA, the CDR3 is TGTGCCAGCGGTTCGAGTCTTGCTGCGGAGGGAGAGACCCAGTACTTC. J is TRBJ2-5 and V is TRBV5-6, with a weak D call TRBD2 (6 bases). This CDR3 comprises 16 residues. Germline V gene sequence: CDR1 SGHDT, CDR2 YYEEEE. V was clipped by 7 bases and J by 4 bases, with 23 bases between them. The variable domain in full, with the rest retrieved from reference TRBV5-6 and TRBJ2-5, is DAGVTQSPTHLIKTRGQQVTLRCSPKSGHDTVSWYQQALGQGPQFIFQYYEEEERQRGNFPDRFSGHQFPNYSSELNVNALLLGDSALYLCASGSSLAAEGETQYFGPGTRLLVL.

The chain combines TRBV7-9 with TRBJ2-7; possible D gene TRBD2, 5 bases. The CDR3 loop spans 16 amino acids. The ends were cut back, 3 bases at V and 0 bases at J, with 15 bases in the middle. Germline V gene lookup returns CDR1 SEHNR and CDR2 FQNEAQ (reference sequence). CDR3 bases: TGTGCCAGCAGCTTGGCGGCTAGCTTGGGCTCCTACGAGCAGTACTTC. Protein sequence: CASSLAASLGSYEQYF.

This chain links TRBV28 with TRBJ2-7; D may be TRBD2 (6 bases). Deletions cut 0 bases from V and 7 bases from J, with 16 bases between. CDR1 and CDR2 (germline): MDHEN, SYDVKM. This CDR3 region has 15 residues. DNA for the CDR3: TGTGCCAGCAGTTTATGGGGACTCCTTCCGGGTGAGCAGTACTTC. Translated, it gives CASSLWGLLPGEQYF.

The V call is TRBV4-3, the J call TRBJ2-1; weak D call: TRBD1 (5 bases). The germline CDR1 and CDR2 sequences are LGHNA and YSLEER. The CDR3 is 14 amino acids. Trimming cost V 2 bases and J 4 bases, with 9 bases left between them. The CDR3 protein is CASSQSQGYNEQFF. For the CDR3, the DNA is TGCGCCAGCAGCCAATCCCAGGGTTACAATGAGCAGTTCTTC.

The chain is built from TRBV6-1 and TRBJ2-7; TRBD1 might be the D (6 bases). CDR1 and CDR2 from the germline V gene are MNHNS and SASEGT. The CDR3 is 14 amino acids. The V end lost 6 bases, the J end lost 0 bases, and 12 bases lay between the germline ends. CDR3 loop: CASRLTGSSYEQYF. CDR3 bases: TGTGCCAGCAGGCTAACAGGGAGCTCCTACGAGCAGTACTTC.

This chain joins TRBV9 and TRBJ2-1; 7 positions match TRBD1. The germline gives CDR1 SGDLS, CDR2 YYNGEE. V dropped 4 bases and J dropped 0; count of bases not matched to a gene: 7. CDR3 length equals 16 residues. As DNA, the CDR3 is TGTGCCAGCAGCCCCCTACAGGGGACCTCCTACAATGAGCAGTTCTTC. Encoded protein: CASSPLQGTSYNEQFF.

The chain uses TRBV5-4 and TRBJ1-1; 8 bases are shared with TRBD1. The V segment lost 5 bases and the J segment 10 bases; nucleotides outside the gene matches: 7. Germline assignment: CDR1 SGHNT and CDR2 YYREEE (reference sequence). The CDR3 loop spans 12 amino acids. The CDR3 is CASSRDRLGAFF. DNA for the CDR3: TGTGCCAGCAGTAGGGACAGGTTAGGAGCTTTCTTT.

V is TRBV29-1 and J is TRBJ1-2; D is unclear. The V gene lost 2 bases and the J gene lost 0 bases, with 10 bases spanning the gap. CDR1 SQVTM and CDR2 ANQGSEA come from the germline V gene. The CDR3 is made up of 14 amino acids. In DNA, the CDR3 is TGCAGCGTTGAACAAGGGAGGTCTAACTATGGCTACACCTTC. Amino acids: CSVEQGRSNYGYTF.

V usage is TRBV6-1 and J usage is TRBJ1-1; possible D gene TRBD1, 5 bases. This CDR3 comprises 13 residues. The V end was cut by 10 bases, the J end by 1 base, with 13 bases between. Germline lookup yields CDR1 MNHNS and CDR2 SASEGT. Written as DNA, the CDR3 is TGTGCCACCCGGCCAGGGTGGAACACTGAAGCTTTCTTT. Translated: CATRPGWNTEAFF.

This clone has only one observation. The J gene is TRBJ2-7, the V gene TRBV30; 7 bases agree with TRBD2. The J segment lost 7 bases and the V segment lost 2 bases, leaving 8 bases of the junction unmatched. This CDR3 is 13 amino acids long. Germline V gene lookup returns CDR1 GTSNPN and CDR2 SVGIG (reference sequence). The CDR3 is CAWSPGGKGEQYF. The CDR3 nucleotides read TGTGCCTGGAGTCCCGGGGGGAAGGGGGAGCAGTACTTC.

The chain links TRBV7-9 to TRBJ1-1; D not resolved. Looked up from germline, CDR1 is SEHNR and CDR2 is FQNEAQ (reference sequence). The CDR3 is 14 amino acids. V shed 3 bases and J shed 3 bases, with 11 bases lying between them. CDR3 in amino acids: CASSLFLSDTEAFF. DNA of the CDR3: TGTGCCAGCAGCTTGTTCCTGTCCGACACTGAAGCTTTCTTT.

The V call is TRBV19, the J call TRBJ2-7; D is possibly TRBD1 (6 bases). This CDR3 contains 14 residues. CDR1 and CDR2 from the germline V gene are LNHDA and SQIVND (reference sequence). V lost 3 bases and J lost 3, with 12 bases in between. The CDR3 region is CASSILADSYEQYF. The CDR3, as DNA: TGTGCCAGTAGTATCCTGGCGGACAGCTACGAGCAGTACTTC.